The rows below give T cell receptor beta chains drawn from one sample of a study of lymphopenia after photon versus proton radiotherapy. Clones were sequenced by immunoSEQ multiplex PCR, and TCRdb holds only the in-frame ones, with some missing. The top ten clones hold 8.5% to 14% of a sample with about 22,000 clones, about 89% of them seen once. Sequencing used peripheral blood, obtained from a patient treated with proton-based radiotherapy. These receptor sequences come from an older man with esophageal cancer. CDR3s include the opening cysteine and the closing phenylalanine or tryptophan. The D gene is left open where the match is weak. Clone size is not always given. Where it is, it says once, few, many or a class for expanded clones.

CDR3nt	CDR3aa	abundance	v_gene	j_gene	d_gene
TGTGCCAGCAGTGATAACAGGGACGAGCAGTTCTTC	CASSDNRDEQFF	NA	TRBV2	TRBJ2-1	NA
TGTGCCAGCAGCCAAGATCCCGGGACACCCCTCCACTTT	CASSQDPGTPLHF	NA	TRBV4-2	TRBJ1-6	NA
TGTGCCAGCAGCTTAAGACTAGCGGGATCGAACACCGGGGAGCTGTTTTTT	CASSLRLAGSNTGELFF	NA	TRBV11-2	TRBJ2-2	TRBD2
TGTGCCAGCAGTGGCCAGACCACCAGCCTAAATTCACCCCTCCACTTT	CASSGQTTSLNSPLHF	NA	TRBV2	TRBJ1-6	NA
TGTGCCAGCTCACGACCCCCCGGGACTAGCGGGAGCTCCTACGAGCAGTACTTC	CASSRPPGTSGSSYEQYF	NA	TRBV18	TRBJ2-7	TRBD2
TGCGCCAGCAGCTTGGTGGGCGGAACTAACTATGGCTACACCTTC	CASSLVGGTNYGYTF	NA	TRBV5-1	TRBJ1-2	NA
TGCAGCGTCCTGGACAGGGTGAGGGACGAGCAGTACTTC	CSVLDRVRDEQYF	NA	TRBV29-1	TRBJ2-7	TRBD1
TGTGCCAGTAGTGGAGGGCTTCTGCGGGGGGGCTTGTATTTT	CASSGGLLRGGLYF	NA	TRBV19	TRBJ2-3	TRBD2
TGTGCCATCAGTCTAACTAGCGGAGCCAACACCGGGGAGCTGTTTTTT	CAISLTSGANTGELFF	NA	TRBV10-3	TRBJ2-2	TRBD2
TGTGCCAGCAGTGCTTCTGGGGCCAACGTCCTGACTTTC	CASSASGANVLTF	NA	TRBV6-5	TRBJ2-6	NA
TGTGCCTGGACCCCCCAGGGCCGGGGCTACACCTTC	CAWTPQGRGYTF	once	TRBV30	TRBJ1-2	NA
TGTGCCAGTAGTATAGGCCAGGGGGCTGAAGCTTTCTTT	CASSIGQGAEAFF	NA	TRBV19	TRBJ1-1	TRBD1
TGTGCCAGCAGCCATGGAGCCTACGAGCAGTACTTC	CASSHGAYEQYF	NA	TRBV14	TRBJ2-7	NA
TGTGCCAGCAGTCGATCAGGGGCTGGGGCCAACGTCCTGACTTTC	CASSRSGAGANVLTF	once	TRBV6-5	TRBJ2-6	NA
TGTGCCATCAGTGAGTCCCACTACGAGCAGTACTTC	CAISESHYEQYF	NA	TRBV10-3	TRBJ2-7	NA
TGCGCCAGCAGCCAAGTACAGCTACCCTCCTACGAGCAGTACTTC	CASSQVQLPSYEQYF	NA	TRBV4-1	TRBJ2-7	NA
TGTGCCAGCAGCCGGACAGGGGAATCGGGTACGCAGTATTTT	CASSRTGESGTQYF	few	TRBV5-4	TRBJ2-3	TRBD1
TGTGCCAGCAACCTCGGGCAGTGGAGCTCCTACGAGCAGTACTTC	CASNLGQWSSYEQYF	NA	TRBV7-8	TRBJ2-7	NA
TGTGCCAGCAGTGAACAGGGGGCGTTGGGTCAGCCCCAGCATTTT	CASSEQGALGQPQHF	NA	TRBV6-1	TRBJ1-5	TRBD1
TGTGCCATCAGTTGGACTAGTGACTACGAGCAGTACTTC	CAISWTSDYEQYF	NA	TRBV10-3	TRBJ2-7	TRBD2
TGTGCCAGTAGTATCCTCGCGGGAGGGCCGGGAGAGCAGTACTTC	CASSILAGGPGEQYF	NA	TRBV19	TRBJ2-7	TRBD2
TGTGCCAGCAGTGAAGCCAGGGGCTATGGCTACACCTTC	CASSEARGYGYTF	NA	TRBV6-1	TRBJ1-2	NA